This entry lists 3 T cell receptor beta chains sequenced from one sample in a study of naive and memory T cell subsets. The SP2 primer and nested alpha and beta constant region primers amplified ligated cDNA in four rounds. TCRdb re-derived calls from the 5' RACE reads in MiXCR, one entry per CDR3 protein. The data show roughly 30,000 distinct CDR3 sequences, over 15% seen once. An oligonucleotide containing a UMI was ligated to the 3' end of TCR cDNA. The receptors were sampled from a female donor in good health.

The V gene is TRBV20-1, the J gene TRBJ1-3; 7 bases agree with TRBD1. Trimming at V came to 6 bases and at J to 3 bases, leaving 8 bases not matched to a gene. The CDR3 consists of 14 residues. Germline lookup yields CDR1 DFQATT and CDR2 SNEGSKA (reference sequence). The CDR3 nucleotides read TGCAGTGCGGGCAACCGGGACAGTGGAAACACCATATATTTT. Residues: CSAGNRDSGNTIYF.

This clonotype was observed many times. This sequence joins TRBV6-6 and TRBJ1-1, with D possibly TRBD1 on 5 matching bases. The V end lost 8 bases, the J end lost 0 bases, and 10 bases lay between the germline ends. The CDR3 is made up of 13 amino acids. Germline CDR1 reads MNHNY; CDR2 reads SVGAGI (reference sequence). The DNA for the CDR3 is TGTGCCAGCCGGGGGGTGATGAACACTGAAGCTTTCTTT. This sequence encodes CASRGVMNTEAFF.

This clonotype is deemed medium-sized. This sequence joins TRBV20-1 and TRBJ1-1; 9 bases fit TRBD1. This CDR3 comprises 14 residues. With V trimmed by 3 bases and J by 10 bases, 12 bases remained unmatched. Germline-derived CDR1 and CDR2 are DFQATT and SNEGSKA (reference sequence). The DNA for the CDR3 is TGCAGTGCTAGTTTATCGGGACAGGGCTTCCCAGCTTTCTTT. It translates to CSASLSGQGFPAFF.